A single sample gave rise to the 9 T cell receptor beta chains below, sequenced in a study of blood T cell repertoires in COVID-19. Sequencing used immunoSEQ multiplex PCR; TCRdb keeps in-frame clones, though not all of them. The sample includes about 350,000 clones, 87% of them seen just once. Sequencing used peripheral blood. These receptors originate from a man aged 25-40 years with COVID-19, enrolled during active disease.

The V call is TRBV30, the J call TRBJ2-1; 13 nucleotides agree with TRBD2. Germline assignment: CDR1 GTSNPN and CDR2 SVGIG (reference sequence). Trimming at V came to 8 bases and at J to 12 bases, leaving 16 bases not matched to a gene. CDR3 size: 15 residues. The CDR3: CAGLLTSGRVGGQFF. CDR3 DNA sequence: TGTGCCGGCTTACTAACTAGCGGGAGGGTTGGTGGGCAGTTCTTC.

The V call is TRBV7-2, the J call TRBJ2-4; TRBD2 matches at 9 bases. Germline CDR1 SGHTA, CDR2 FQGNSA. With 3 bases clipped from V and 7 bases from J, the junction kept 10 bases outside the gene matches. The CDR3 is made up of 16 amino acids. The CDR3 loop is CASSFPRASGENIQYF. The DNA for the CDR3 is TGTGCCAGCAGCTTCCCCAGGGCTAGCGGGGAGAACATTCAGTACTTC.

The gene calls are TRBV4-3 and TRBJ2-7; a possible D gene is TRBD2 (5 bases). The CDR3 runs 16 residues. Germline V gene data show CDR1 as LGHNA and CDR2 as YSLEER. The V gene lost 0 bases and the J gene lost 6 bases, with 18 bases spanning the gap. CDR3 nucleotides: TGCGCCAGCAGCCAAGATCTGTGGACTCCTCCTTCCGAGCAGTACTTC. Its translation is CASSQDLWTPPSEQYF.

The table lists this clone with a count of one. The chain couples TRBV5-8 to TRBJ1-1; no reliable D call. The CDR3 covers 15 residues. Germline CDR1 SGHTS, CDR2 YDEGEE. V shed 4 bases and J shed 1 base, with 14 bases lying between them. The DNA for the CDR3 is TGTGCCAGCAGCCCGGTCGCGGGGTGGAACACTGAAGCTTTCTTT. As protein: CASSPVAGWNTEAFF. The whole variable domain, filled in from reference TRBV5-8 and TRBJ1-1, reads EAGVTQSPTHLIKTRGQQATLRCSPISGHTSVYWYQQALGLGLQFLLWYDEGEERNRGNFPPRFSGRQFPNYSSELNVNALELEDSALYLCASSPVAGWNTEAFFGQGTRLTVV.

The chain carries TRBV20-1 and TRBJ2-1; TRBD2 aligns across 10 bases. Germline V gives CDR1 DFQATT, CDR2 SNEGSKA (reference sequence). The trim removed 3 bases at V and 7 bases at J, leaving 9 bases unmatched. This CDR3 is built from 15 residues. The CDR3 loop reads CSASLSGRAVNEQFF. The CDR3 coding sequence is TGCAGTGCTAGTTTGAGCGGGAGGGCCGTAAATGAGCAGTTCTTC.

This chain links TRBV18 with TRBJ1-5; D is perhaps TRBD1 (6 bases). The ends were cut back, 3 bases at V and 2 bases at J, with 11 bases in the middle. The CDR3 is made up of 15 amino acids. Germline V gene lookup returns CDR1 KGHSH and CDR2 LQKENI. CDR3 DNA sequence: TGTGCCAGCTCACCGGGACAAGAACGCAATCAGCCCCAGCATTTT. This encodes CASSPGQERNQPQHF.

The V call is TRBV7-9, the J call TRBJ1-5; unclear D gene. Germline lookup yields CDR1 SEHNR and CDR2 FQNEAQ (reference sequence). The CDR3 has 14 residues. The V and J ends lost 3 bases and 7 bases respectively, with 13 bases between them. The CDR3 here is CASSFDNTIQPQHF. The CDR3 coding sequence is TGTGCCAGCAGCTTTGACAATACAATACAGCCCCAGCATTTT.

The chain couples TRBV19 to TRBJ2-3; 10 bases agree with TRBD2. Germline values: CDR1 LNHDA, CDR2 SQIVND (reference sequence). V lost 6 bases, J lost 3 bases, and 6 bases stayed unmatched. This CDR3 comprises 15 residues. CDR3 in DNA: TGTGCCAGTAGCAGTAGCGGGAGGCAGACAGATACGCAGTATTTT. This encodes CASSSSGRQTDTQYF. Supplemented by reference TRBV19 and TRBJ2-3, the full variable domain reads DGGITQSPKYLFRKEGQNVTLSCEQNLNHDAMYWYRQDPGQGLRLIYYSQIVNDFQKGDIAEGYSVSREKKESFPLTVTSAQKNPTAFYLCASSSSGRQTDTQYFGPGTRLTVL.

V and J are TRBV7-2 and TRBJ1-2; TRBD1 matches at 9 bases. Looked up from germline, CDR1 is SGHTA and CDR2 is FQGNSA. The V segment lost 4 bases and the J segment 3 bases; nucleotides outside the gene matches: 6. The CDR3 spans 15 residues. The CDR3 DNA sequence: TGTGCCAGCAGCTCCGGACAGGGGCCGTACTATGGCTACACCTTC. Amino acids: CASSSGQGPYYGYTF.